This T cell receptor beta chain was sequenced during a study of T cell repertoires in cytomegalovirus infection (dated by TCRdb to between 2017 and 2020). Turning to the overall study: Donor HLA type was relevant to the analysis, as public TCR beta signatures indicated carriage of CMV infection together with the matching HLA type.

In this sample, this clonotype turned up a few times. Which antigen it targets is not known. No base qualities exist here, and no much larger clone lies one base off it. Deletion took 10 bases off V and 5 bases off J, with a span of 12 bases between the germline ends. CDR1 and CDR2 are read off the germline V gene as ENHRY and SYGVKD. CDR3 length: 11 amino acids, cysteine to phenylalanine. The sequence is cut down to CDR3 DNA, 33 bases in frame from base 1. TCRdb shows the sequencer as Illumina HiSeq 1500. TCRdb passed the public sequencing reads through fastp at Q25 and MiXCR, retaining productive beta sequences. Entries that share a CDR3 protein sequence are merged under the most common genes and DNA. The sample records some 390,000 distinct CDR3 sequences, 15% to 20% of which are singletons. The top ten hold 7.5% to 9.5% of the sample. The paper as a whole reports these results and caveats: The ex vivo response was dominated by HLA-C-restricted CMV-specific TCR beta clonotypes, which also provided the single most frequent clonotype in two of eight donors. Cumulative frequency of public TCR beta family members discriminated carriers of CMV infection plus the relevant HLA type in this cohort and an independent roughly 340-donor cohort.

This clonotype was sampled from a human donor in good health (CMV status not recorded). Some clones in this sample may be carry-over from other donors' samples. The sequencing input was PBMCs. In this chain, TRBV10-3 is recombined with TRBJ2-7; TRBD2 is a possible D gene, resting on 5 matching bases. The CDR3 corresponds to CATREVDEQYF. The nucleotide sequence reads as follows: TGTGCCACCCGGGAAGTCGACGAGCAGTACTTC.